The 29 T cell receptor beta chains listed next were all sequenced from one sample in a study of cytomegalovirus exposure and HLA in healthy donors. PCR used 60 Vbeta primers and 13 Jbeta primers. The repertoire was sequenced with immunoSEQ multiplex PCR; TCRdb's copy has only in-frame clones and lacks some. The data show about 190,000 clones, roughly 80% seen once. The sample was PBMCs. The receptors originated from a woman between 18 and 29 years old in good health and CMV-seronegative.

The V and J genes are TRBV2 and TRBJ2-1; 10 bases match TRBD2. Germline assignment: CDR1 SNHLY and CDR2 FYNNEI. This CDR3 has 21 residues. V trimming: 2 bases; J trimming: 0 bases; junction bases outside the gene matches: 16. This CDR3 is CASSEYVLAGDLNRSYNEQFF. DNA for the CDR3: TGTGCCAGCAGTGAATACGTGCTAGCGGGGGATCTAAACCGCTCCTACAATGAGCAGTTCTTC.

V gene TRBV5-1 combines with J gene TRBJ1-2; 10 nucleotides match TRBD1. The germline V gene encodes CDR1 SGHRS and CDR2 YFSETQ. The length of the CDR3 is 14 residues. Trimming removed 3 bases from V and 4 bases from J; junction bases left unmatched: 3. The CDR3 region has the DNA TGCGCCAGCAGCTCGGGACAGGGGAGCTATGGCTACACCTTC. Amino acid sequence: CASSSGQGSYGYTF.

A remark on this clone: The junction does not match germline at one end; this may be a read error. This chain joins TRBV2 and TRBJ1-1; a possible D gene is TRBD1 (6 bases). There are 16 residues in the CDR3. From germline, CDR1 is SNHLY and CDR2 FYNNEI. The CDR3 is CASSEDRTLMNTEAFF. The CDR3, as DNA: TGTGCCAGCAGCGAAGACAGGACCCTCATGAACACTGAAGCTTTCTTT.

The chain combines TRBV27 with TRBJ2-3; tentative D call: TRBD1 (6 bases). Germline V gene data show CDR1 as MNHEY and CDR2 as SMNVEV (reference sequence). This CDR3 is 14 amino acids long. The V end lost 2 bases, the J end lost 4 bases, and 10 bases lay between the germline ends. CDR3 sequence (DNA): TGTGCCAGCAGTTTAGCAGGGGCCGCAGATACGCAGTATTTT. This translates into CASSLAGAADTQYF.

This chain links TRBV10-3 with TRBJ2-5; 12 positions agree with TRBD2. The germline gives CDR1 ENHRY, CDR2 SYGVKD. With 4 bases clipped from V and 4 bases from J, the junction kept 7 bases outside the gene matches. The length of the CDR3 is 16 residues. This CDR3 reads CAISGPQLAGGETQYF. The DNA of the CDR3 is TGTGCCATCAGTGGACCTCAACTAGCGGGAGGAGAGACCCAGTACTTC.

In this sample, this clone turned up a few times. The V and J genes are TRBV27 and TRBJ1-6, with TRBD1 as a possible D gene (5 bases). The CDR3 is 15 residues long. Germline V gene lookup returns CDR1 MNHEY and CDR2 SMNVEV (reference sequence). Trimming took 6 bases from V and 10 from J, leaving 19 bases between them. CDR3 sequence: CASSQDGRAFSPLHF. CDR3 nucleotides: TGTGCCAGCAGCCAGGACGGCAGGGCCTTCTCACCCCTCCACTTT.

In the case of this clone: Other DNA sequences within the sample encode an identical CDR3. The chain links TRBV6-6 to TRBJ2-2; D is perhaps TRBD2 (7 bases). The V end was cut by 8 bases, the J end by 4 bases, with 11 bases between. The CDR3 loop spans 13 amino acids. Germline loops: CDR1 MNHNY, CDR2 SVGAGI (reference sequence). The CDR3 protein is CASQAGATGELFF. The CDR3 region has the DNA TGTGCCAGCCAGGCGGGGGCCACCGGGGAGCTGTTTTTT.

This chain connects TRBV5-6 to TRBJ2-2, with TRBD1 as a possible D gene (6 bases). Trimming pared 6 bases from V and 2 bases from J, leaving 11 bases between. The CDR3 is 14 residues long. Germline V gene sequence: CDR1 SGHDT, CDR2 YYEEEE. The DNA of the CDR3 is TGTGCCAGCATCCGGACAGTCAACACCGGGGAGCTGTTTTTT. This encodes CASIRTVNTGELFF.

This clone was detected once. The chain combines TRBV10-1 with TRBJ2-1, with TRBD2 identical over 11 bases. Trimming removed 4 bases from V and 10 bases from J; junction bases left unmatched: 6. Germline CDR1 is WNHNN and CDR2 is SYGVQD (reference sequence). The CDR3 has 14 residues. The CDR3 DNA reads TGCGCCAGCAGTGTTAGCGGGAGGGGGCCGGAGCAGTTCTTC. Translating it yields CASSVSGRGPEQFF.

The chain has TRBV29-1 and TRBJ1-2, with no clear D. V lost 3 bases, J lost 2 bases, and 10 bases lay in between. The CDR3 sequence is 13 residues long. Germline V gives CDR1 SQVTM, CDR2 ANQGSEA. The CDR3 region has the DNA TGCAGCGTTGACAGCGACGGGAACTATGGCTACACCTTC. Residues: CSVDSDGNYGYTF.

The V and J genes are TRBV11-2 and TRBJ2-2; the match to TRBD1 covers 7 bases. With V trimmed by 8 bases and J by 5 bases, 20 bases remained unmatched. The CDR3 is made up of 18 amino acids. Germline-derived CDR1 and CDR2 are SGHAT and FQNNGV. CDR3: CASLIPGSGQTLTGELFF. The CDR3 coding sequence is TGTGCCAGCCTAATTCCGGGGTCGGGACAGACACTTACCGGGGAGCTGTTTTTT.

J is TRBJ1-6 and V is TRBV27, with D possibly TRBD1 on 5 matching bases. The CDR3 contains 17 residues. Germline V gene sequence: CDR1 MNHEY, CDR2 SMNVEV (reference sequence). The V end was cut by 2 bases, the J end by 6 bases, with 17 bases between. The CDR3 protein is CASSLDPFGARNSPLHF. DNA of the CDR3: TGTGCCAGCAGTTTAGACCCCTTTGGGGCTCGTAATTCACCCCTCCACTTT.

This clone has just a few counts. The chain employs TRBV28 and TRBJ2-7; the match to TRBD1 covers 7 bases. The V and J ends lost 5 bases and 5 bases, in that order; junction bases with no gene match: 12. Germline CDR1 reads MDHEN; CDR2 reads SYDVKM. This CDR3 is 15 amino acids long. The CDR3 is CASSPTDRDSNEQYF. Written as DNA, the CDR3 is TGTGCCAGCAGTCCCACGGACCGGGACAGTAACGAGCAGTACTTC.

The chain is built from TRBV7-2 and TRBJ1-5, with D maybe TRBD1 (6 bases). Trimming removed 5 bases at V and 7 bases at J, with 18 bases between. The CDR3 covers 15 residues. Germline V gene data show CDR1 as SGHTA and CDR2 as FQGNSA. The CDR3 DNA is TGTGCCAGCAGCCCTAGGGGGAGGGGTGCGCAGCCCCAGCATTTT. The encoded protein is CASSPRGRGAQPQHF.

V usage is TRBV19 and J usage is TRBJ1-6; 7 bases line up with TRBD1. Trimming at V came to 4 bases and at J to 7 bases, leaving 7 bases not matched to a gene. CDR1 is LNHDA and CDR2 is SQIVND in the germline V gene (reference sequence). This CDR3 spans 15 amino acids. CDR3 DNA: TGTGCCAGTAGTACCCGACAGGGTGTGAATTCACCCCTCCACTTT. Protein: CASSTRQGVNSPLHF.

The chain recombines TRBV6-5 with TRBJ1-2, with D uncertain. The CDR3 is 14 amino acids. Germline lookup yields CDR1 MNHEY and CDR2 SVGAGI. Trimming left V 5 bases short and J 4 bases short, with 14 bases between. CDR3 protein: CASSQLGEGYGYTF. For the CDR3, the DNA is TGTGCCAGCAGTCAGCTCGGGGAGGGCTATGGCTACACCTTC.

This chain connects TRBV19 to TRBJ1-2, with 11 bases aligning to TRBD1. Germline V gene data show CDR1 as LNHDA and CDR2 as SQIVND (reference sequence). The CDR3 runs 15 residues. V dropped 4 bases and J dropped 6; count of bases not matched to a gene: 7. Written as DNA, the CDR3 is TGTGCCAGTAGTACCCCCCGGACAGGGGGCGATGGCTACACCTTC. Its translation: CASSTPRTGGDGYTF. Based on the CDR3 plus reference TRBV19 and TRBJ1-2, the full variable domain is DGGITQSPKYLFRKEGQNVTLSCEQNLNHDAMYWYRQDPGQGLRLIYYSQIVNDFQKGDIAEGYSVSREKKESFPLTVTSAQKNPTAFYLCASSTPRTGGDGYTFGSGTRLTVV.

V and J are TRBV7-3 and TRBJ2-7; 7 bases are a match to TRBD1. V trimming: 2 bases; J trimming: 6 bases; junction bases outside the gene matches: 13. CDR1 and CDR2 from the germline V gene are SGHTA and FQGTGA. The CDR3 sequence is 16 residues long. The CDR3 DNA sequence: TGTGCCAGCAGCTTACACTCCACAGGGGATGGGGGCGAGCAGTACTTC. Amino acids: CASSLHSTGDGGEQYF.

This clone has just one count. The rearrangement uses TRBV15 and TRBJ1-3; no clear D gene. The CDR3 has 17 amino acids. Germline V CDR1 and CDR2: LNHNV, YYDKDF (reference sequence). Trimming took 2 bases from V and 0 from J, leaving 14 bases between them. The CDR3 bases are TGTGCCACCAGCAGATCTTTAAGCCCGAACTCTGGAAACACCATATATTTT. It is translated as CATSRSLSPNSGNTIYF.

The gene calls are TRBV6-6 and TRBJ1-2, with TRBD1 as a possible D gene (6 bases). V lost 4 bases, J lost 10 bases, and 16 bases lay in between. The germline CDR1 and CDR2 sequences are MNHNY and SVGAGI (reference sequence). The CDR3 is 13 residues long. In nucleotides, the CDR3 is TGTGCCAGCAGTTCCGGGGACATCGGAGACTACACCTTC. It yields the protein CASSSGDIGDYTF.

This clone was detected once. The rearrangement joins TRBV11-2 to TRBJ2-6; 7 bases fit TRBD1. This CDR3 spans 14 amino acids. The V gene end was trimmed by 5 bases and the J gene end by 7 bases; junction bases not matched to a gene: 5. Germline CDR1 reads SGHAT; CDR2 reads FQNNGV. CDR3 DNA sequence: TGTGCCAGCAGCCCCCAGGGGGAAGCCAACGTCCTGACTTTC. Translation: CASSPQGEANVLTF.

The V gene is TRBV7-6, the J gene TRBJ2-2, with 10 bases identical to TRBD2. The CDR3 is made up of 15 amino acids. The V gene's germline CDR1 is SGHVS and CDR2 FNYEAQ. Trimming at V came to 5 bases and at J to 4 bases, leaving 4 bases not matched to a gene. CDR3 residues: CASSASGGATGELFF. CDR3 nucleotides: TGTGCCAGCAGCGCAAGCGGGGGGGCCACCGGGGAGCTGTTTTTT.

With regard to this clone: An end of the junction does not agree with germline; a read error may underlie this. The J gene is TRBJ1-1, the V gene TRBV19; no reliable D call. The CDR3 spans 11 residues. Germline V gives CDR1 LNHDA, CDR2 SQIVND (reference sequence). Written as DNA, the CDR3 is TGTGCCAGTAGTATGCCCCTAGGTACCTACTTT. Encoded protein: CASSMPLGTYF. Complete variable domain (other parts from reference TRBV19 and TRBJ1-1): DGGITQSPKYLFRKEGQNVTLSCEQNLNHDAMYWYRQDPGQGLRLIYYSQIVNDFQKGDIAEGYSVSREKKESFPLTVTSAQKNPTAFYLCASSMPLGTYFGQGTRLTVV.

This clone has more than one count but fewer than ten. The rearrangement joins TRBV7-3 to TRBJ1-1; TRBD1 is a possible D gene (5 bases). Deletions cut 2 bases from V and 6 bases from J, with 19 bases between. Germline assignment: CDR1 SGHTA and CDR2 FQGTGA. This CDR3 has 16 residues. The CDR3 DNA is TGTGCCAGCAGCTTAGGGTTGGGGGGTTCTCTAGCTGAAGCTTTCTTT. As protein: CASSLGLGGSLAEAFF.

This chain uses TRBV6-4 with TRBJ1-6, with no clear D. The germline gives CDR1 MRHNA, CDR2 SNTAGT. V was cut by 7 bases and J by 7 bases, with 11 bases left in between. The CDR3 spans 13 residues. DNA for the CDR3: TGTGCCAGCAAGTTGGCAAAGAATTCACCCCTCCACTTT. This gives the protein CASKLAKNSPLHF.

V usage is TRBV7-9 and J usage is TRBJ2-7; 10 bases line up with TRBD2. Germline CDR1 reads SEHNR; CDR2 reads FQNEAQ (reference sequence). CDR3 size: 15 residues. The V and J ends lost 5 bases and 4 bases, in that order; junction bases with no gene match: 8. CDR3 residues: CASSPYSTSGYEQYF. In nucleotides, the CDR3 is TGTGCCAGCAGCCCGTACTCGACTAGCGGGTACGAGCAGTACTTC.

V is TRBV28 and J is TRBJ2-7, with 12 bases identical to TRBD2. Trimming at V came to 6 bases and at J to 6 bases, leaving 9 bases not matched to a gene. Germline V gene data show CDR1 as MDHEN and CDR2 as SYDVKM. The CDR3 loop spans 15 amino acids. CDR3: CASRPPTSGSFEQYF. The CDR3 coding sequence is TGTGCCAGCAGGCCACCGACTAGCGGGAGTTTCGAGCAGTACTTC.

V gene TRBV28 combines with J gene TRBJ2-3; D perhaps matches TRBD2 (7 bases). Per germline, CDR1 MDHEN and CDR2 SYDVKM. Deletions cut 2 bases from V and 0 bases from J, with 9 bases between. This CDR3 is built from 15 residues. CDR3 coding DNA: TGTGCCAGCAGTTTAGGGGGGGCTAGCACAGATACGCAGTATTTT. Protein product: CASSLGGASTDTQYF.

This clone was counted only a few times. This sequence joins TRBV29-1 and TRBJ2-5; tentatively, D is TRBD2 (5 bases). This CDR3 contains 14 residues. Germline V gene data show CDR1 as SQVTM and CDR2 as ANQGSEA. V lost 0 bases and J lost 5, with 13 bases in between. CDR3 amino acids: CSVEDWVRRETQYF. The DNA for the CDR3 is TGCAGCGTTGAAGATTGGGTCAGGAGGGAGACCCAGTACTTC.